This TCR beta chain was captured in a study of neurological immune-mediated disorders. Across the study: Among around 34 multiple sclerosis patients, some 31 were relapsing-remitting and 3 were secondary progressive.

TCRdb re-called the 5' RACE reads with MiXCR, one entry per CDR3 protein. The sample consists of about 33,000 distinct CDR3 sequences, approximately 1.4% of them appearing once. This clonotype was recorded at least ten times. This CDR3 contains 13 residues. Germline CDR1 reads SGDLS; CDR2 reads YYNGEE. V lost 0 bases and J 1 base, leaving 4 bases between the germline ends. This rearrangement joins TRBV9 to TRBJ1-1; D is unclear. The sequence came from a woman aged 25 to 39 with multiple sclerosis. Sequenced: PBMCs. The CDR3 nucleotides read TGTGCCAGCAGCGTAGGAAGGAACACTGAAGCTTTCTTT. Translated, it gives CASSVGRNTEAFF.